This TCR beta chain was recorded in a study of T cells in Graves' hyperthyroidism and ophthalmopathy. The study, taken as a whole, reports: Stable hyperthyroidism was told apart from ophthalmopathy by a model built on 13 V-J features.

Authors of the study amplified TCR beta CDR3 regions from RNA transcripts. The HTBI primer set drove a first-round RT-PCR of the TCR CDR3. Each CDR3 protein gets one entry after TCRdb re-called the multiplex PCR reads with MiXCR. The data contain 550,000 to 700,000 distinct CDR3 sequences, about 15% of them singletons. Remarks on this clonotype: What it binds is unknown.

The sample was blood. This receptor was identified in a woman aged 40 to 50 with Graves' ophthalmopathy.

The CDR3 spells CASGDIPTYEQYF. For the CDR3, the DNA is TGTGCCAGCGGGGACATACCTACCTACGAGCAGTACTTC. The chain is built from TRBV12-3 or TRBV12-4 and TRBJ2-7; D is possibly TRBD1 (6 bases). Between the trimmed V and J ends, which lost 8 bases and 2 bases, there was a span of 13 bases. The CDR3 is made up of 13 amino acids.